What follows describes a single T cell receptor beta chain. This clonotype was counted between two and nine times. It lacks a known antigen. The record has no base qualities; no much larger clone is one base away. Germline trimming: 6 bases from V, 2 bases from J; junction bases outside gene matches: 6. The CDR3 runs 14 residues from the cysteine to the phenylalanine. CDR3 DNA only is kept here, 42 bases in frame from base 1. As encoded in the germline V gene, CDR1 is SNHLY while CDR2 is FYNNEI. Donors were 39 systemically healthy Caucasian individuals from Russia aged 6 to 90 years. Ten milliliters of peripheral blood were drawn from each donor into EDTA-treated Vacutainer tubes. Ficoll-Paque density-gradient centrifugation was used to isolate PBMCs, with at least 6 million obtained per sample. Total RNA, at least 5.5 micrograms per sample, was extracted from PBMCs with Trizol reagent. For every donor, flow cytometry on a PBMC aliquot measured the percentage of naive CD45RAhigh/CD27high T cells.

This sample is drawn from a study of blood T cells in healthy people across ages (dated by TCRdb to 2013 to 2016). Background for the entire study: Template switching captured roughly one uniquely barcoded TCR beta cDNA molecule per two T cells in model experiments. To track age-related changes in TCR beta repertoire diversity, the study relied on deep sequencing normalized with unique cDNA molecular identifiers. Donors of different ages were randomly distributed across sequencing lanes to avoid experimental bias. Donors were grouped into four age groups: young (average approximately 15 years), middle-aged (39), aged (around 56) and long-lived (over 80). Two additional independent replicas of 1 million unique cDNA reads from the same blood draw were analyzed for two donors (one aged 18 to 30 and one aged 80 or older).

Beyond this particular receptor, the publication reports: As age increased, observed TCR beta diversity per million T cells dropped in a roughly linear way, and a significant reduction was already evident by age about 36. Bulk unsorted PBMC profiling prevented conclusive comparison of naive and antigen-experienced compartments. Donor CMV infection status was unknown, potentially confounding age-related changes in expanded clonotypes. Compared with the aged group, the long-lived group had more naive CD4+ T cells, fewer expanded clones and increased TCR diversity, a pattern suggesting age selection. Estimates of total diversity based on one million sequenced T cells were regarded as lower bounds and as underestimates. A strong correlation was found between observed TCR beta diversity and the percentage of naive T cells measured by flow cytometry.

Library creation used 5' RACE. The sequencer listed for this sample is Illumina HiSeq 2500. A second PCR of 7 to 11 cycles was performed with a sample-barcoded 5' primer and a J-beta primer mix. A unique molecular identifier was introduced onto each TCR beta cDNA molecule by a template-switch 5' adaptor carrying 12 random nucleotides. At least 2.5 million CDR3-containing paired-end reads were obtained from each sample. The Mint cDNA synthesis kit, primed by a TRBC-specific oligonucleotide, was used to synthesize first-strand cDNA from all RNA. After uracil-DNA glycosylase treatment, a first 18-cycle PCR used universal primers M1SS and BC2_uni_R on all cDNA. On the authors' methods: Normalization of each sample was performed by random selection of 1 million high-quality reads, each carrying a distinct molecular identifier. Reads with shared molecular identifiers were discarded instead of being binned into consensus sequences. CDR3 identification, clonotype clustering and error correction used MiTCR with a Q25 quality threshold and the strictest error-elimination algorithm. A nonparametric unseen species model with Euler transformation was used to estimate a lower bound on total TCR beta diversity. TCRdb reworked the public reads: Q25 trimming with fastp, MiXCR clone assembly, productive beta chains retained. Rows with one shared CDR3 protein collapse into an entry with the most common genes and DNA. The V and J calls follow TCRdb's processing rather than the paper's. The sample data list more than 1,400,000 distinct CDR3 sequences, and approximately 40% of these were observed just once. The ten largest clones represent less than 8% of the sample.

The chain is made from TRBV2 and TRBJ2-5; 7 of the junction bases match TRBD2. Material: blood. The source of this sequence is a woman younger than 35 in good health. The CDR3 loop reads CASRATSVQETQYF. In nucleotides, the sequence is TGTGCCAGCAGGGCCACTAGCGTACAAGAGACCCAGTACTTC.